These 10 T cell receptor beta chains came from one sample sequenced in a study of CD8+CD57+ T cells in acquired aplastic anemia (dated by TCRdb to the late 2010s). Sequenced on an Illumina HiSeq 2000. Profiling of TCR beta VDJ combinations and CDR3 sequences used genomic DNA as the template. Clones were called with MiXCR by TCRdb after fastp trimmed the public reads at Q25, and only in-frame beta chains were retained. CDR3 protein duplicates are merged, each entry listing the most common genes and DNA. This sample has around 170,000 distinct CDR3 sequences in its table, and approximately 49% of those were observed once. Around 3% of the sample lies in the top ten. Sequenced material: sorted CD4+, CD8+, or CD8+CD57+ T cells (not recorded which) from PBMCs. All receptors come from a human donor in good health.

To note about this clonotype: It may be a read error: a sequence one base away is much more abundant. The genes are TRBV5-4 and TRBJ2-1; weak D call: TRBD1 (6 bases). CDR1 and CDR2 from the germline V gene are SGHNT and YYREEE (reference sequence). CDR3 length: 15 residues. CDR3 amino acids: CTSSLATDRYNEQFF. The CDR3 bases are TGTACCAGCAGCTTGGCCACGGACAGATACAATGAGCAGTTCTTC.

There are many counts of this clonotype. This chain joins TRBV12-3 or TRBV12-4 and TRBJ1-2, with D tentatively TRBD1 (6 bases). With 7 bases removed from V and 3 bases from J, the gap between germline ends came to 12 bases. The CDR3 is made up of 13 amino acids. The CDR3 DNA is TGTGCCAGCACCTCCGGGACATACTATGGCTACACCTTC. Its protein is CASTSGTYYGYTF.

This clonotype was seen many times. The junction departs from germline at one end; a sequencing error may be responsible. The rearrangement uses TRBV14 and TRBJ2-7, with D uncertain. This CDR3 has 12 amino acids. Germline V gene data show CDR1 as SGHDN and CDR2 as FVKESK. As DNA, the CDR3 is TGTGCCAGCAGCCAAGTCGGGCGGCCAGACAACTTC. It encodes CASSQVGRPDNF.

The CDR3 reads CSARKGDSAYEQYF. The DNA of the CDR3 is TGCAGTGCTAGGAAAGGGGACAGCGCCTACGAGCAGTACTTC. The rearrangement links TRBV20-1 to TRBJ2-7; the match to TRBD1 covers 7 bases. J lost 2 bases, V lost 3 bases, and 7 bases had no gene match. The CDR3 is 14 residues long. Germline CDR1 and CDR2: DFQATT and SNEGSKA (reference sequence).

Comment on this clonotype: Since a much larger clone is just one base distant, this may be a read error. The J gene is TRBJ2-3, the V gene TRBV12-3 or TRBV12-4, with D possibly being TRBD1 or TRBD2 (5 bases each). V was pared by 10 bases and J by 4 bases, with 15 bases between. The CDR3 consists of 13 residues. CDR3 amino acids: CATLGARADTQYF. In DNA form, the CDR3 reads TGTGCCACCCTCGGGGCTAGAGCAGATACGCAGTATTTT.

The sample holds many counts of this clonotype. V and J are TRBV5-1 and TRBJ2-5; D is perhaps TRBD1 (6 bases). Trimming took off 0 bases at V and 5 bases at J, with 11 bases between the two ends. This CDR3 contains 14 residues. Germline V gene sequence: CDR1 SGHRS, CDR2 YFSETQ. The CDR3 DNA is TGCGCCAGCAGCTTGGCAGGGGCGGAGGAGACCCAGTACTTC. Residues: CASSLAGAEETQYF.

This clonotype has ten or more counts. The chain uses TRBV4-1 and TRBJ2-5; 7 positions match TRBD1. Per germline, CDR1 MGHRA and CDR2 YSYEKL. The CDR3 covers 14 residues. With V trimmed by 1 base and J by 4 bases, 3 bases remained unmatched. DNA of the CDR3: TGCGCCAGCAGCCAAGGACAGGGTAGAGAGACCCAGTACTTC. Translated, it gives CASSQGQGRETQYF.

The genes are TRBV18 and TRBJ2-1, with D maybe TRBD2 (6 bases). V was cut by 3 bases and J by 1 base, with 10 bases left in between. Germline loops: CDR1 KGHSH, CDR2 LQKENI. The length of the CDR3 is 15 residues. The CDR3 DNA sequence: TGTGCCAGCTCACCCCCCGGGACTTCCTACAATGAGCAGTTCTTC. Protein: CASSPPGTSYNEQFF.

The sample holds many counts of this clonotype. This rearrangement joins TRBV7-2 to TRBJ2-2, with D hard to call. The CDR3 covers 13 residues. Germline CDR1 and CDR2: SGHTA and FQGNSA. V lost 2 bases to trimming and J lost 8 bases, with 9 bases between them. CDR3 DNA: TGTGCCAGCAGCTTAATGTCCTATGGGGAGCTGTTTTTT. Translation: CASSLMSYGELFF.

This clonotype is medium-sized within its sample. In nucleotides, the CDR3 is TGTGCCATCAGTGATTTGAGAGCAGATTCACCCCTCCACTTT. Its protein product is CAISDLRADSPLHF. The chain uses TRBV10-3 and TRBJ1-6, with D unresolved. The CDR3 has 14 residues. The V and J ends lost 3 bases and 8 bases respectively, with 11 bases between them. Per germline, CDR1 ENHRY and CDR2 SYGVKD.